This is a list of T cell receptor beta chains from one sample in a study of cytomegalovirus exposure and HLA in healthy donors. The method was immunoSEQ multiplex PCR; TCRdb's version includes in-frame clones alone and lacks a portion of them. The table records under 300,000 clones, under 80% of them present only once. The sequenced sample was PBMCs. The receptors were sampled from a female donor in good health and CMV-seronegative. Both conserved end residues are trimmed from each CDR3.

len	v_gene	j_gene	CDR3aa
11	TRBV7-7	TRBJ1-1	ASSQGENTEAF
13	TRBV2	TRBJ2-7	ASRGPPGRAYEQY
10	TRBV25-1	TRBJ1-1	ASRQAHTEAF
12	TRBV6-6	TRBJ2-5	ASSVPSSQETQY
12	TRBV7-2	TRBJ1-1	ASSLASERTEAF
11	TRBV6-1	TRBJ1-1	ASSFRGNTEAF
11	TRBV11-3	TRBJ2-1	ASGTSGNNEQF
10	TRBV7-9	TRBJ1-1	SSSTQGKEAF
12	TRBV2	TRBJ1-1	ASSYLGGNTEAF
13	TRBV7-6	TRBJ2-7	ASSPTDRGSYEQY
17	TRBV27	TRBJ2-1	ASSFRTSGSVGLYNEQF
12	TRBV5-4	TRBJ1-2	ASSLKAGAYGYT
16	TRBV2	TRBJ1-1	ASRGQGADDWMNTEAF
15	TRBV4-1	TRBJ2-7	ASSQRRASGFSYEQY
20	TRBV10-3	TRBJ1-1	AISESMILTRDRPFRKTEAF
13	TRBV25-1	TRBJ1-6	ASSEGEGGNSPLH
14	TRBV15	TRBJ2-7	ATSRDRATGVSEQY
13	TRBV18	TRBJ2-1	ASSPFEGVADEQF
14	TRBV12-5	TRBJ2-2	ASGPNSGRVTGELF
11	TRBV5-4	TRBJ2-7	ASSLGSGYEQY
12	TRBV6-6	TRBJ1-3	ATFDKSSGNTIY
12	TRBV6-5	TRBJ1-5	ASSPARQNQPQH
12	TRBV27	TRBJ2-3	ASRWTGGTDTQY
13	TRBV2	TRBJ1-1	ASSESGQGASEAF